The clone carrying this T cell receptor beta chain turned up a few times. Its target is unknown. The data originate from a study of blood T cells in healthy people across ages. The CDR3 runs to 16 residues. The germline V and J ends were trimmed by 6 bases and 0 bases, with 17 bases remaining between them. Primers used in a second PCR of roughly 7 to 11 cycles were a sample-barcoded 5' primer and a J-beta primer mix. TCRdb itself ran the 5' RACE reads through MiXCR, one entry per CDR3 protein. The table records about 720,000 distinct CDR3 sequences, 22% of them present only once. General study findings and limits: Measured against age, TCR beta diversity per million T cells decreased in a roughly linear manner. Investigators treated diversity estimates from one million T cells as underestimates.

What was sequenced was blood. The rearrangement joins TRBV12-3 or TRBV12-4 to TRBJ1-2, with D perhaps TRBD1 (6 bases). This receptor was obtained from an older man in good health. The CDR3 nucleotides read TGTGCCAGCAGAGGACAGTCCCCTGGTTCTAACTATGGCTACACCTTC. It yields the protein CASRGQSPGSNYGYTF.